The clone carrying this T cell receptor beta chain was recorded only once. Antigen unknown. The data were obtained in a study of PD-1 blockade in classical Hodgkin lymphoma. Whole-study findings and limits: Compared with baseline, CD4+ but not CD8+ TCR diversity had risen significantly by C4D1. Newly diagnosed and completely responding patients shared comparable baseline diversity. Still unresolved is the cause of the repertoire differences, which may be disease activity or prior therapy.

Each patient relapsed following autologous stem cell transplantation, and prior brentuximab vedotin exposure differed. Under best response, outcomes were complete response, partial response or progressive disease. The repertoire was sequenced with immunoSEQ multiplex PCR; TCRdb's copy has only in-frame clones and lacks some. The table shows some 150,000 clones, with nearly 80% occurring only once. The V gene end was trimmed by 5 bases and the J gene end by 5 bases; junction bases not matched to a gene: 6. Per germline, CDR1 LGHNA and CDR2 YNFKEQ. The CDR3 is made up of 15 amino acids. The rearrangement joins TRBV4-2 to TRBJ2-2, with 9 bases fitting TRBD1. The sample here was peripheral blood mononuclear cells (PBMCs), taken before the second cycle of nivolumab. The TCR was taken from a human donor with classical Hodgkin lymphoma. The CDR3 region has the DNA TGTGCCAGCAGCTTGAAACAGGGGGCGACCGGGGAGCTGTTTTTT. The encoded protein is CASSLKQGATGELFF.